The following is a T cell receptor (beta chain) sequence with its context. Sequencing used immunoSEQ multiplex PCR; TCRdb keeps in-frame clones, though not all of them. The sample carries millions of clones, 95% recorded once. The sample comes from a study of shared clonotypes between healthy human individuals. V gave up 3 bases and J gave up 3 bases, with 6 bases separating them. Germline V gene data show CDR1 as MNHNS and CDR2 as SASEGT. This CDR3 is 12 amino acids long. The chain joins TRBV6-1 to TRBJ2-7; D gene ambiguous. This clonotype was sampled from a man between 18 and 29 years old in good health. The source material was naive CD4+ T cells sorted from blood. Sample subset: CD45RA+ positively selected. The CDR3 DNA is TGTGCCAGCAGTGACAGTTACTACGAGCAGTACTTC. Its translation is CASSDSYYEQYF.